What follows describes a single TCR beta chain. Antigen: not known. Culture lasted under 13 days before CD4+ T cell isolation. This record comes from a study of vaccination effects on CD4 cells after COVID-19. Study in general: Some 2 million PBMC were placed in each well, which was supplemented with about 10 IU/ml IL-2 and 10 ug/ml peptides. General study points: In convalescents, post-vaccine spike-reactive clones were mainly new clones induced by vaccination.

Repertoires were generated with immunoSEQ multiplex PCR, while TCRdb's copy carries only in-frame clones and drops some. The sample yields approximately 45,000 clones, 60% to 85% seen once. Here the sequenced sample was CD4+ T cells from PBMCs cultured without peptide, taken before COVID-19 vaccination. The receptor's source is a human donor who had a prior SARS-CoV-2 infection.

In DNA form, the CDR3 reads TGCAGCGTTGGTGGGGACACTGAAGCTTTCTTT. It codes for CSVGGDTEAFF. This chain joins TRBV29-1 and TRBJ1-1; D is unclear. The CDR3 runs 11 residues. Germline-derived CDR1 and CDR2 are SQVTM and ANQGSEA. V lost 4 bases to trimming and J lost 3 bases, with 6 bases between them.